This T cell receptor (beta chain) was obtained from a study of T cell responses to AZD1222 COVID-19 vaccine. Overall study results and limits: Mapped onto spike, vaccine-associated CD4 TCRs spanned it and were dominant at 160-218 and 743-854.

Data came from immunoSEQ multiplex PCR; TCRdb stores just in-frame clones and leaves some out. This sample has 100,000 to 150,000 clones, with 93% found just once. A word on this clone: Its target is not known.

The CDR3 consists of 12 residues. The germline CDR1 and CDR2 sequences are ENHRY and SYGVKD. V lost 4 bases and J lost 3, with 7 bases in between. V is TRBV10-3 and J is TRBJ2-7; D ambiguous. The sample consisted of peripheral blood, taken 28 days after the second AZD1222 dose. The TCR originated in an adult who received the AZD1222 COVID-19 vaccine. This CDR3 reads CAISVGFYEQYF. For the CDR3, the DNA is TGTGCCATCAGTGTTGGGTTCTACGAGCAGTACTTC.